This T cell receptor (beta chain) was sequenced during a study of HIV-infected patients and healthy controls. The CDR3 length is 16 residues. V lost 4 bases, J lost 1 base, and 17 bases lay in between. Germline assignment: CDR1 LNHDA and CDR2 SQIVND (reference sequence). Roughly three months, about 14 weeks, into antiretroviral therapy, follow-up blood was collected. The repertoire came from unfractionated whole blood and reflected all unsorted peripheral T cells. 450 to 600 ng RNA was reverse transcribed with alpha and beta constant-region primers. Separate chain-specific third strand synthesis with multiplexing indices produced the alpha and beta libraries. TCRdb itself ran the 5' RACE reads through MiXCR, one entry per CDR3 protein. The sample consists of some 9,600 distinct CDR3 sequences, nearly 6% of them appearing once. This clonotype was found many times.

The J gene is TRBJ2-7, the V gene TRBV19; D tentatively reads TRBD1 or TRBD2 (6 bases each). The specimen was blood, collected during antiretroviral therapy. This receptor was identified in an adult with HIV infection. The donor label of this sample is uncertain. CDR3 sequence (DNA): TGTGCCAGTAGTAGGGATGGGGGGACACCATCCTACGAGCAGTACTTC. Translating gives CASSRDGGTPSYEQYF.